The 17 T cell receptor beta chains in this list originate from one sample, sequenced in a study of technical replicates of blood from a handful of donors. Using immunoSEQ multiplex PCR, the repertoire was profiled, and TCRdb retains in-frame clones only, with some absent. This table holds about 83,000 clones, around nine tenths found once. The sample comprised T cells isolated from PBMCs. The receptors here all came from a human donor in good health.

For the CDR3, the DNA is TGTGCCAGCAGCTTGATGGCGGGGGGGAACACAGATACGCAGTATTTT. It is translated as CASSLMAGGNTDTQYF. The J gene is TRBJ2-3, the V gene TRBV5-5; 9 bases agree with TRBD2. The CDR3 loop spans 16 amino acids. Germline CDR1 reads SGHKS; CDR2 reads YYEKEE (reference sequence). Unmatched junction bases numbered 5, after V lost 1 base and J lost 2 bases.

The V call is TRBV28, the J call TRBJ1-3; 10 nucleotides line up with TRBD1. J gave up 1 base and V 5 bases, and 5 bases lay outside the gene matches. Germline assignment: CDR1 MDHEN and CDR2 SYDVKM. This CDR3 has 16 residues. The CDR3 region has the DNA TGTGCCAGCAGTCCCTGGACAGGGGGATCTGGAAACACCATATATTTT. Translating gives CASSPWTGGSGNTIYF.

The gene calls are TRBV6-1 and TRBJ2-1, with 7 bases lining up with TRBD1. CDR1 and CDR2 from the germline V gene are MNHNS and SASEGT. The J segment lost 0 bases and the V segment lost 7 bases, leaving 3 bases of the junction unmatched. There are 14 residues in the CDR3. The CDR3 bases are TGTGCCAGCAATCACAGGGGCTCCTACAATGAGCAGTTCTTC. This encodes CASNHRGSYNEQFF.

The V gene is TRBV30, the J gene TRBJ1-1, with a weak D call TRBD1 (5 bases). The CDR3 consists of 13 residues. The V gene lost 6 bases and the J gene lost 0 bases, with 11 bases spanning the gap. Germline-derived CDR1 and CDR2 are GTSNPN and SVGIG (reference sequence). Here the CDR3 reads CACSRDLNTEAFF. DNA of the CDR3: TGTGCCTGTTCTCGGGACTTGAACACTGAAGCTTTCTTT.

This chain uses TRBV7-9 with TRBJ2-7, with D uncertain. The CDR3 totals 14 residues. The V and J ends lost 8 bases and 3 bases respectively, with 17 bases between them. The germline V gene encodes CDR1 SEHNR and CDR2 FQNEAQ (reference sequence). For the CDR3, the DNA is TGTGCCAGCTCCCCCATCCCGGTGTACTACGAGCAGTACTTC. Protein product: CASSPIPVYYEQYF.

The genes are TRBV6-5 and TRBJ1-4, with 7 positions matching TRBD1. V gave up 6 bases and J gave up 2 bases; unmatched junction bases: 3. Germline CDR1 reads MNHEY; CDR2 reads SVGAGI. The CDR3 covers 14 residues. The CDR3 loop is CASSPGQTNEKLFF. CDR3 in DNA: TGTGCCAGCAGCCCGGGACAGACTAATGAAAAACTGTTTTTT.

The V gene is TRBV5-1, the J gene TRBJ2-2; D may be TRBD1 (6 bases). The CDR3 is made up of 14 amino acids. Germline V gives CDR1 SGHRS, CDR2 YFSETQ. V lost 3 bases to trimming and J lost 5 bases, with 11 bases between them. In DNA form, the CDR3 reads TGCGCCAGCAGCTCCAGGACAGATACCGGGGAGCTGTTTTTT. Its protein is CASSSRTDTGELFF.

Here the CDR3 reads CAISGRPSGGDETQYF. CDR3 DNA: TGTGCCATCAGTGGAAGGCCTAGCGGGGGAGATGAGACCCAGTACTTC. The rearrangement joins TRBV10-3 to TRBJ2-5; 10 bases map to TRBD2. With V trimmed by 4 bases and J by 5 bases, 10 bases remained unmatched. The CDR3 extends over 16 amino acids. From germline, CDR1 is ENHRY and CDR2 SYGVKD.

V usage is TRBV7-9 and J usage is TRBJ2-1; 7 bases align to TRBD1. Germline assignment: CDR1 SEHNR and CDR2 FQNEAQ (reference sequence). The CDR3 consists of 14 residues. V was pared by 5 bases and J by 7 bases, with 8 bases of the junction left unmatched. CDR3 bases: TGTGCCAGCAGCCCGCTCCGGGACAGTAATGAGCAGTTCTTC. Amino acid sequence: CASSPLRDSNEQFF.

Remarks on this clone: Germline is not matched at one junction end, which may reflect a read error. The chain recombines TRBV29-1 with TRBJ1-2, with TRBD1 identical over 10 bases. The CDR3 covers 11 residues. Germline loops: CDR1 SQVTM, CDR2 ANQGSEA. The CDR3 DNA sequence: TGCAGCGTTGAATGGGCCGGACAGGGGGGCTTC. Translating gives CSVEWAGQGGF.

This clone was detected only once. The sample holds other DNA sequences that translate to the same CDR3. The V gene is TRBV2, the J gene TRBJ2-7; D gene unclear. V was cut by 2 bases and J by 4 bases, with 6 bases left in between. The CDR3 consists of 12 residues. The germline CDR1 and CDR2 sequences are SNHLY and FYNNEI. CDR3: CASSERGYEQYF. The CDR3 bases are TGTGCCAGCAGTGAAAGAGGTTACGAGCAGTACTTC.

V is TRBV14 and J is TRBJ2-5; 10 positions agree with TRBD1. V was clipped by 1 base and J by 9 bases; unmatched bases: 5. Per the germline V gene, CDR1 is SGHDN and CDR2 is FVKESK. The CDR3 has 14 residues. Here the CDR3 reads CASSQGTGGSAQYF. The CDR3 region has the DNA TGTGCCAGCAGCCAAGGGACAGGGGGATCGGCCCAGTACTTC. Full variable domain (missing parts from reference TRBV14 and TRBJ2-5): EAGVTQFPSHSVIEKGQTVTLRCDPISGHDNLYWYRRVMGKEIKFLLHFVKESKQDESGMPNNRFLAERTGGTYSTLKVQPAELEDSGVYFCASSQGTGGSAQYFGPGTRLLVL.

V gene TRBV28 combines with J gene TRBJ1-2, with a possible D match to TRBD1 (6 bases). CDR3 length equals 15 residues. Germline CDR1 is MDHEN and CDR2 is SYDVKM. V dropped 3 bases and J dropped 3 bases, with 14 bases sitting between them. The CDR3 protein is CASSFLGGFDYGYTF. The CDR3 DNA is TGTGCCAGCAGTTTTTTAGGGGGTTTTGACTATGGCTACACCTTC.

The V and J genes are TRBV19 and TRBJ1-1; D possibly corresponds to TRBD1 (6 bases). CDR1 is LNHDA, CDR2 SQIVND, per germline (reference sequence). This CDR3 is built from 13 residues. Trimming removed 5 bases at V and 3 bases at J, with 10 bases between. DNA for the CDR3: TGTGCCAGTAGTGGGACATTGGACACTGAAGCTTTCTTT. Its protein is CASSGTLDTEAFF.

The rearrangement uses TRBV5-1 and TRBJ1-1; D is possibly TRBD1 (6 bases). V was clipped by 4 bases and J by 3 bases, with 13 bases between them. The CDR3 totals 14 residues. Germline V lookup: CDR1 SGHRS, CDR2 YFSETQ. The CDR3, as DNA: TGCGCCAGCAGCATAGGGGGTTTTTACACTGAAGCTTTCTTT. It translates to CASSIGGFYTEAFF.

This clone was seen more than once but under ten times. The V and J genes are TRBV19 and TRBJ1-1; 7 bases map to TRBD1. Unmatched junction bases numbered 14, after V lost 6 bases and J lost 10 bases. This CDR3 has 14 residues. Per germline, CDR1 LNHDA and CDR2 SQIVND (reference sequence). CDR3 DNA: TGTGCCAGTAGATACCTAGGGACAGCCGCCCCAGCTTTCTTT. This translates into CASRYLGTAAPAFF.

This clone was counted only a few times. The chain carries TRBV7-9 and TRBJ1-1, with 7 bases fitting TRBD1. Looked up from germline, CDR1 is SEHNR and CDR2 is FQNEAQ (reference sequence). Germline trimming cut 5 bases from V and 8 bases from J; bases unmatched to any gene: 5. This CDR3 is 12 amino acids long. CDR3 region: CASSLTGAEAFF. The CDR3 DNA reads TGTGCCAGCAGCCTAACAGGGGCCGAAGCTTTCTTT.